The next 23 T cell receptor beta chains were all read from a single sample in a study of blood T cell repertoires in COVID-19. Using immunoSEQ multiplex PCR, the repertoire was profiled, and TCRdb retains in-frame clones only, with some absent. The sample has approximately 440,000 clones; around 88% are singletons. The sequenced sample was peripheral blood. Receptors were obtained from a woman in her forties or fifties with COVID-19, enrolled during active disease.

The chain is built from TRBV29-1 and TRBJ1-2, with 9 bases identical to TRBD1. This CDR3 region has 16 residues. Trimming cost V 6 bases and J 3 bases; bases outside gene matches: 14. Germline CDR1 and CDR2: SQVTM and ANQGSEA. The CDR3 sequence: CSVMDRGRKNDYGYTF. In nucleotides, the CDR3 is TGCAGCGTGATGGACAGGGGAAGGAAAAATGACTATGGCTACACCTTC.

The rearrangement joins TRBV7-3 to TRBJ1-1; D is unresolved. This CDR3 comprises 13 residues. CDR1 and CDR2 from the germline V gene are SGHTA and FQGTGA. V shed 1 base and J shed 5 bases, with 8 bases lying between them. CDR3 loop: CASSLKHGTEAFF. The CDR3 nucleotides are TGTGCCAGCAGCTTAAAACACGGGACTGAAGCTTTCTTT.

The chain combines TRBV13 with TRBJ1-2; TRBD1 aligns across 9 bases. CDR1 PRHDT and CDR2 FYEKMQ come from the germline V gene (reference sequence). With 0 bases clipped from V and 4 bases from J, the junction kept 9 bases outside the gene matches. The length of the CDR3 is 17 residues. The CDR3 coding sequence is TGTGCCAGCAGCTTAGGCCTAGGGACAGGGAATCGCTATGGCTACACCTTC. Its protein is CASSLGLGTGNRYGYTF.

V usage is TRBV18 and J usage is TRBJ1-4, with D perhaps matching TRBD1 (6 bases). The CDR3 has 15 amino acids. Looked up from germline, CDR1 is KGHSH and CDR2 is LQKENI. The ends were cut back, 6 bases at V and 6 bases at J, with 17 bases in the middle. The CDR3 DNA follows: TGTGCCAGCTCGCTTAGTGGACAGCGCCATGAAAAACTGTTTTTT. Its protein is CASSLSGQRHEKLFF.

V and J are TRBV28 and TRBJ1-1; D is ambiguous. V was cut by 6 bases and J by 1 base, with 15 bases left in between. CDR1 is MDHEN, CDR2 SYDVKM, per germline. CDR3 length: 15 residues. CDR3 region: CASSLRGTRNTEAFF. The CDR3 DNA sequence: TGTGCCAGCAGCCTGCGGGGTACCAGGAACACTGAAGCTTTCTTT.

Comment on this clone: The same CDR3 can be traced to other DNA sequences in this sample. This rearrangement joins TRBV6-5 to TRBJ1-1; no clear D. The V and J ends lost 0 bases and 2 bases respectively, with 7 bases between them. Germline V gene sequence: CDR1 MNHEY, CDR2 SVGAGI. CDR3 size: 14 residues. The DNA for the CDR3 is TGTGCCAGCAGTTACTCTCGAGGTAACACTGAAGCTTTCTTT. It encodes CASSYSRGNTEAFF.

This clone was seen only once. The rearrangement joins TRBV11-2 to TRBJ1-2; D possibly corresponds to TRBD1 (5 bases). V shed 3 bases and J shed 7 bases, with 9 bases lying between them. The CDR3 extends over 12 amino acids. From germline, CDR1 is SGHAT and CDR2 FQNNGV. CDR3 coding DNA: TGTGCCAGCAGCTTTGGGGGGAGTGGCTACACCTTC. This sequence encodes CASSFGGSGYTF.

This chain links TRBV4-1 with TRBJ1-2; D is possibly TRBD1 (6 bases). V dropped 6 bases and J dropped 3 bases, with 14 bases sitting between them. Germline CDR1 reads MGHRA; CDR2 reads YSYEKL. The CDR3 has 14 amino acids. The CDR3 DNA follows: TGCGCCAGCAGGAGGACAGCCGATGACTATGGCTACACCTTC. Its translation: CASRRTADDYGYTF.

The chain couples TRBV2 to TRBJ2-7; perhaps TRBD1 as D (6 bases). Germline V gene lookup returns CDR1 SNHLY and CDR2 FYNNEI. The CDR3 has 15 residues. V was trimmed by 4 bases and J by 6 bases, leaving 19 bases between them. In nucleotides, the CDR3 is TGTGCCAGCAGTGTTACAGGGAAGATGGCGGTCGAGCAGTACTTC. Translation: CASSVTGKMAVEQYF.

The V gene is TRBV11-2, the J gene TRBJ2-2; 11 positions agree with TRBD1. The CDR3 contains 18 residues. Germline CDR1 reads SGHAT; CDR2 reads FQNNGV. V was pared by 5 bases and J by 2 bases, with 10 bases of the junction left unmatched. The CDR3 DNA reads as TGTGCCAGCAGCGGGCGGACAGGGGGCCTCATTAACACCGGGGAGCTGTTTTTT. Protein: CASSGRTGGLINTGELFF.

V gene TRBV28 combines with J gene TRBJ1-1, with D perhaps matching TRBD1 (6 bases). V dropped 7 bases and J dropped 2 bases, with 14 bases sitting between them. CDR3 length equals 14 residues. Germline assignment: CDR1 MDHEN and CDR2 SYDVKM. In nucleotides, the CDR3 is TGTGCCAGCACCGAGGGGGGGCGCAACACTGAAGCTTTCTTT. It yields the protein CASTEGGRNTEAFF.

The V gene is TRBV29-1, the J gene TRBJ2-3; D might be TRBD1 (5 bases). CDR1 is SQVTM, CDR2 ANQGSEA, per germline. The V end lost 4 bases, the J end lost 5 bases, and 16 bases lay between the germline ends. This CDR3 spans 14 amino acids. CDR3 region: CSVGDIRVGDTQYF. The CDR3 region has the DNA TGCAGCGTTGGTGACATCAGGGTTGGAGATACGCAGTATTTT.

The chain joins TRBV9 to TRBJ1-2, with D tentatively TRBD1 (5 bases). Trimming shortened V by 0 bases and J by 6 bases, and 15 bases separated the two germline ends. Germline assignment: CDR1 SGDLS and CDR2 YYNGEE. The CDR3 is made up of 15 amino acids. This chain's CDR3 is CASSVGISREDGYTF. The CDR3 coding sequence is TGTGCCAGCAGCGTAGGAATTTCCAGGGAGGATGGCTACACCTTC.

The CDR3 here is CASSLVGGTEAFF. The CDR3 coding sequence is TGTGCCAGCAGTTTGGTAGGGGGCACTGAAGCTTTCTTT. This chain connects TRBV27 to TRBJ1-1; TRBD1 might be the D (6 bases). Between the trimmed V and J ends, which lost 3 bases and 4 bases, there was a span of 9 bases. The length of the CDR3 is 13 residues. From germline, CDR1 is MNHEY and CDR2 SMNVEV (reference sequence).

CDR3 sequence reads: CASEGGARDEQYF. CDR3 sequence (DNA): TGTGCCAGCGAAGGGGGCGCAAGGGACGAGCAGTACTTC. This chain uses TRBV2 with TRBJ2-7; 7 positions agree with TRBD1. This CDR3 contains 13 residues. J gave up 5 bases and V 8 bases, and 9 bases lay outside the gene matches. Germline CDR1 SNHLY, CDR2 FYNNEI. Full variable domain (outside the CDR3, taken from reference TRBV2 and TRBJ2-7): EPEVTQTPSHQVTQMGQEVILRCVPISNHLYFYWYRQILGQKVEFLVSFYNNEISEKSEIFDDQFSVERPDGSNFTLKIRSTKLEDSAMYFCASEGGARDEQYFGPGTRLTVT.

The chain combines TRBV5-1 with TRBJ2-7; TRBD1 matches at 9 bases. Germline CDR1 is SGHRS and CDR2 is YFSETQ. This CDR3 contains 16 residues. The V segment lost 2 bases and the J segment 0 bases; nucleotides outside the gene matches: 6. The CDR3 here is CASSFDRDRDSYEQYF. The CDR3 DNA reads TGCGCCAGCAGCTTTGACCGGGACAGGGACTCCTACGAGCAGTACTTC.

In DNA, the CDR3 is TGTGCCAGCAAGATGGACAGGGTCGATGAAAAACTGTTTTTT. Its translation is CASKMDRVDEKLFF. The chain recombines TRBV2 with TRBJ1-4, with 8 bases fitting TRBD1. Germline trimming cut 7 bases from V and 6 bases from J; bases unmatched to any gene: 7. The CDR3 is 14 residues long. From germline, CDR1 is SNHLY and CDR2 FYNNEI.

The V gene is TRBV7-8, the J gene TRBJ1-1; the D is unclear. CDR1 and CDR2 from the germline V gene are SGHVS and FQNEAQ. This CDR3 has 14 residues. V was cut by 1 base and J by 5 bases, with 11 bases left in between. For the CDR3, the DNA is TGTGCCAGCAGCTTAGGTATGGGCGGGACTGAAGCTTTCTTT. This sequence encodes CASSLGMGGTEAFF.

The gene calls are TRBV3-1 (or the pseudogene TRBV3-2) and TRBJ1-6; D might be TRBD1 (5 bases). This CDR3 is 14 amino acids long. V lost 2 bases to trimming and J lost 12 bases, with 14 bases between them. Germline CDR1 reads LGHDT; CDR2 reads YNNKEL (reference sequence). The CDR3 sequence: CASSQLGRAQPLHF. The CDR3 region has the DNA TGTGCCAGCAGCCAACTGGGCAGGGCTCAACCCCTCCACTTT.

CDR3 protein: CASSDLTGDNSPLHF. In DNA, the CDR3 is TGTGCCAGCAGTGACCTGACAGGGGATAATTCACCCCTCCACTTT. The gene calls are TRBV6-4 and TRBJ1-6, with 8 positions matching TRBD1. V gave up 2 bases and J gave up 5 bases; unmatched junction bases: 2. Germline V gene data show CDR1 as MRHNA and CDR2 as SNTAGT. This CDR3 region has 15 residues.

The CDR3 DNA reads TGTGCCATCAGACCCCTCGGGGGAGGATTGGACGAGCAGTACTTC. This gives the protein CAIRPLGGGLDEQYF. This rearrangement joins TRBV10-3 to TRBJ2-7; a possible D gene is TRBD2 (6 bases). The CDR3 runs to 15 residues. CDR1 ENHRY and CDR2 SYGVKD come from the germline V gene. Between the trimmed V and J ends, which lost 6 bases and 5 bases, there was a span of 20 bases.

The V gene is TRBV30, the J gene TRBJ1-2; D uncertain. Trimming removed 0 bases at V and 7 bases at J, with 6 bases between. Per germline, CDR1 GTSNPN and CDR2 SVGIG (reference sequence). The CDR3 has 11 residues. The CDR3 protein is CAWSVLLGYTF. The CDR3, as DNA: TGTGCCTGGAGTGTACTTCTTGGCTACACCTTC.

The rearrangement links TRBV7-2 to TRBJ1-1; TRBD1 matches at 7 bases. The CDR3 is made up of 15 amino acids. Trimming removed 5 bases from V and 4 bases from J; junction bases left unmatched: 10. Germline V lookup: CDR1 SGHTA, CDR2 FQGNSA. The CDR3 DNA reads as TGTGCCAGCAGCGTTGACCGCCAGGGGGGCACTGAAGCTTTCTTT. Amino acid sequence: CASSVDRQGGTEAFF.